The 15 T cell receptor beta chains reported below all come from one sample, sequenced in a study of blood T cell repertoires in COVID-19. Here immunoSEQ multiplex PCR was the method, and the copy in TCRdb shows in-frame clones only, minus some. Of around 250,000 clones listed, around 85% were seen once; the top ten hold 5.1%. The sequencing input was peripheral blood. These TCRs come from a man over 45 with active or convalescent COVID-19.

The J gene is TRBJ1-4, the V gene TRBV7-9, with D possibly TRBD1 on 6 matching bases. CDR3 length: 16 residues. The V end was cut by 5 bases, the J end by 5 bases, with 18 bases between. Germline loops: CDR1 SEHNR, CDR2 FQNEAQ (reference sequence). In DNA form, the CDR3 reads TGTGCCAGCAGCCGAGCACTGGACAGCCCGAATGAAAAACTGTTTTTT. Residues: CASSRALDSPNEKLFF.

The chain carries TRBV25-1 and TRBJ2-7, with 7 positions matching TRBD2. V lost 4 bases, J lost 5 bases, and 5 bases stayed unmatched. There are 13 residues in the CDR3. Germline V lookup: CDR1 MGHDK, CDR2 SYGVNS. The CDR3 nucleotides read TGTGCCAGCAGTGGGGGGGGACTGGACGAGCAGTACTTC. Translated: CASSGGGLDEQYF.

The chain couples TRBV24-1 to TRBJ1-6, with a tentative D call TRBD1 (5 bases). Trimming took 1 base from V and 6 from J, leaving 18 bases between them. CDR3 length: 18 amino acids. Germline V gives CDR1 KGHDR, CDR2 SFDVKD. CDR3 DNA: TGTGCCACCAGTGATTTAACTCGACCGACAGATGTTAATTCACCCCTCCACTTT. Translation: CATSDLTRPTDVNSPLHF.

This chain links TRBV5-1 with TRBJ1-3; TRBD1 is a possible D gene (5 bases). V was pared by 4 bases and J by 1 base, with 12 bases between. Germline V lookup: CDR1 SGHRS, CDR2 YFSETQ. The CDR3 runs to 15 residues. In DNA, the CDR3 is TGCGCCAGCAGCGATCCCAGGGTTTCTGGAAACACCATATATTTT. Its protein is CASSDPRVSGNTIYF. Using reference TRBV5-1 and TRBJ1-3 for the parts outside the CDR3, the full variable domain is KAGVTQTPRYLIKTRGQQVTLSCSPISGHRSVSWYQQTPGQGLQFLFEYFSETQRNKGNFPGRFSGRQFSNSRSEMNVSTLELGDSALYLCASSDPRVSGNTIYFGEGSWLTVV.

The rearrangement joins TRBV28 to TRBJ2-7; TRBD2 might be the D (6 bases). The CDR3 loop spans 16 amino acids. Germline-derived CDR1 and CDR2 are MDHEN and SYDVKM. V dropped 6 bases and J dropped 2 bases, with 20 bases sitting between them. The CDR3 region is CASRGWGEPKTYEQYF. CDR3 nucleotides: TGTGCCAGCAGGGGCTGGGGGGAGCCGAAGACCTACGAGCAGTACTTC.

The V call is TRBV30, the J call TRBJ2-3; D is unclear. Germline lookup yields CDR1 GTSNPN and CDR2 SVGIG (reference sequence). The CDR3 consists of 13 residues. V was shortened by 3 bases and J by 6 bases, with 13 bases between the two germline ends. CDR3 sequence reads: CAWSVAFGDTQYF. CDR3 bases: TGTGCCTGGAGCGTCGCTTTCGGGGATACGCAGTATTTT.

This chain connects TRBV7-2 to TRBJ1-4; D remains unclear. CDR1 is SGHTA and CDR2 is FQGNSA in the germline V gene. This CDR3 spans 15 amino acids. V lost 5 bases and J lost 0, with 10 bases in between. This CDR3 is CASSPQATTNEKLFF. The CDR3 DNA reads TGTGCCAGCAGCCCCCAGGCGACAACTAATGAAAAACTGTTTTTT.

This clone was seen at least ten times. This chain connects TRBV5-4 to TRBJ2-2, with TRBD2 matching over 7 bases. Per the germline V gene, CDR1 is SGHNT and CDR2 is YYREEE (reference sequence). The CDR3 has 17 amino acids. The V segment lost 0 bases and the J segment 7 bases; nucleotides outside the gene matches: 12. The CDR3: CASSLAGTTIIGGELFF. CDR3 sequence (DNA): TGTGCCAGCAGCTTGGCCGGGACTACCATAATAGGCGGGGAGCTGTTTTTT.

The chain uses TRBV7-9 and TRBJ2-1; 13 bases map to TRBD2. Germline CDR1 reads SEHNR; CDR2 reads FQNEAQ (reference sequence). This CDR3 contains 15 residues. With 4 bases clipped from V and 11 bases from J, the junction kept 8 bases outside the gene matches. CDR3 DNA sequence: TGTGCCAGCAGCTCCGGGACTAGCGGGATATTCAAGCAGTTCTTC. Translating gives CASSSGTSGIFKQFF.

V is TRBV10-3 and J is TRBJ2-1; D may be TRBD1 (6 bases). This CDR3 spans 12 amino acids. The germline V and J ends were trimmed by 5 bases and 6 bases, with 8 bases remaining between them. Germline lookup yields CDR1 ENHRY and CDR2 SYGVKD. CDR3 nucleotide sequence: TGTGCCATCAGTCAGACAGGCAATGAGCAGTTCTTC. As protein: CAISQTGNEQFF.

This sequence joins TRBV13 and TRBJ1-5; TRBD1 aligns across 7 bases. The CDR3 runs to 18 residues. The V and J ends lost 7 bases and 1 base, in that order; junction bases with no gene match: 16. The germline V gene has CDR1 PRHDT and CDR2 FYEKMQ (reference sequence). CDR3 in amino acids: CASTSTGTPGRSNQPQHF. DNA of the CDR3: TGTGCCAGCACCTCGACAGGGACACCCGGGCGAAGCAATCAGCCCCAGCATTTT.

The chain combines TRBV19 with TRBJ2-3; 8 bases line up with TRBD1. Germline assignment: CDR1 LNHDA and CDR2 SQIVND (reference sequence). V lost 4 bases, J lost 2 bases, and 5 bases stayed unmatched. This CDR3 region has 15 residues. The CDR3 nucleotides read TGTGCCAGTAGTACGGGACAGGTAAACACAGATACGCAGTATTTT. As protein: CASSTGQVNTDTQYF.

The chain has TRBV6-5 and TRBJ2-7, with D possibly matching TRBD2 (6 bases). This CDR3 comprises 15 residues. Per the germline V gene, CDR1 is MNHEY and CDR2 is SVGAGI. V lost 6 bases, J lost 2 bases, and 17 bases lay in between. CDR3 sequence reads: CASSAGGLATYEQYF. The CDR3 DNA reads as TGTGCCAGCAGCGCAGGAGGGCTAGCCACCTACGAGCAGTACTTC.

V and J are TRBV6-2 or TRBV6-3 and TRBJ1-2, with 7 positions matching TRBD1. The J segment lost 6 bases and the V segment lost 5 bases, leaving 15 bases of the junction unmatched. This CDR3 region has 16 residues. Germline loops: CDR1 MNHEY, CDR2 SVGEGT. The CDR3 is CASSHTSTGLPDGYTF. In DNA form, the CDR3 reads TGTGCCAGCAGTCACACATCGACAGGGCTTCCGGATGGCTACACCTTC.

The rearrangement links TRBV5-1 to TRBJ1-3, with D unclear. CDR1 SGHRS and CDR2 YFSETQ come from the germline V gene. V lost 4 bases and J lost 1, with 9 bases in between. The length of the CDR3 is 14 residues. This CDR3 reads CASSPGGSGNTIYF. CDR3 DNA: TGCGCCAGCAGCCCGGGTGGGTCTGGAAACACCATATATTTT.